This TCR beta chain was profiled in a study of OX40 agonist ivuxolimab in advanced cancers. At the level of the whole study: Ivuxolimab was an agonistic, fully human IgG2 monoclonal antibody directed against OX40 (CD134), a costimulatory receptor. Partial responses were achieved by three dose-escalation patients, of whom one had hepatocellular carcinoma and two had cutaneous melanoma. The point of sequencing TCRbeta in the periphery was to test whether ivuxolimab changed TCR sequence diversity and drove clonal T-cell expansion. Intravenous ivuxolimab was administered to patients every 2 weeks at six dose levels: 0.01, 0.1, 0.3, 1.5, 3 and 10 mg/kg. Patients were allowed to have had prior anti-PD-1, anti-PD-L1 or anti-CTLA-4 therapy, and about 40% of the dose-escalation patients had been treated with checkpoint inhibitors. The paper reports the monotherapy dose-escalation portion (N of about 47 patients) of the phase I ivuxolimab trial. In the dose-escalation cohort, approximately 80% of patients were male, and the mean age was roughly 60 years with a range of roughly 23 to 79. Among the approximately 50 dose-escalation patients, around 20 had hepatocellular carcinoma, 15 or so melanoma, 9 renal cell carcinoma and 9 head and neck cancer.

To note about this clone: Its recognized antigen is unknown. No per-base quality is available; no much larger clone lies one base away.

For sequencing of the TCRbeta CDR3 region, genomic DNA was extracted from the sorted cells. The immunoSEQ Assay was used to sequence the TCRbeta CDR3 regions. Held by TCRdb, this immuneACCESS table contains in-frame sequences only and omits some clones. Under half of the omission traces to an unresolved V gene where checked; the cause of the rest is unknown. The sample table holds under 45,000 clones, of which approximately 75% were seen once. The ten largest clones take up 2.5% to 3% of the sample. Counted from cysteine to phenylalanine, this CDR3 has 17 amino acids. The DNA shown is the 51-base CDR3, in frame from base 1. The germline V gene supplies CDR1 LGHNA and CDR2 YNFKEQ. Cut back by 4 bases and 1 base, the V and J ends lie 17 bases apart. The research as a whole found: On average, CD8+ T cells showed more expanded clones than CD4+ T cells after ivuxolimab. In the 0.1-3.0 mg/kg groups, partial responders had among the lowest normalized peripheral clonal expansion, particularly in CD8+ T cells. At doses of 0.1 to 3.0 mg/kg, clonal expansion of both CD4+ and CD8+ blood T cells was observed from baseline to week 6. Which antigens the clonally expanded peripheral T cells were specific for was not determined. Low levels of normalized T-cell clonal expansion were also seen in some nonresponding patients.

Patients with autoimmune disease history or receiving systemic immunosuppression were excluded from the trial. Peripheral blood for TCR sequencing was collected from all dose cohorts at baseline, on cycle 4 day 1, and on cycle 7 day 1. The samples were taken from a phase I, first-in-human, multicenter, open-label dose-escalation trial of ivuxolimab. Adults with locally advanced or metastatic melanoma, renal cell, hepatocellular, or head and neck squamous cell carcinoma were enrolled in the trial. CD4+ and CD8+ T cells were sorted separately from peripheral blood before TCR sequencing. The sequencing here drew on CD4+ or CD8+ T cells sorted from blood, taken in a trial of the OX40 agonist ivuxolimab. The receptor was derived from an adult with an advanced solid tumor such as melanoma, head and neck, liver or kidney cancer. Here the chain combines TRBV4-2 and TRBJ2-1, with the D gene not confidently named. The CDR3 loop reads CASSRFPFSPSYNEQFF. The nucleotides read TGTGCCAGCAGCCGATTCCCCTTCAGTCCTTCCTACAATGAGCAGTTCTTC.